The clone carrying this T cell receptor beta chain was detected many times. The antigen is not known. This entry comes from a study of regulatory T cells in long-lasting Graves disease. The length of the CDR3 is 15 residues. Germline V gene sequence: CDR1 SNHLY, CDR2 FYNNEI. V gave up 5 bases and J gave up 3 bases; unmatched junction bases: 9. HTBI primers from iRepertoire and Arm-PCR of CDR3 regions yielded the TCR beta libraries. Using its own MiXCR run on the multiplex PCR reads, TCRdb lists one record per CDR3 protein. Of 400,000 to 450,000 distinct CDR3 sequences detected, 15% appear once; the ten largest clones hold approximately 16%. Overall study results and limits: Accuracy was possibly reduced by small sample size. Whereas more than 950 public clonotypes were shared by new patients, persistent patients shared more, at some 2,900.

As for time point: newly diagnosed GD, antithyroid drugs for less than 3 months. RNA isolated from PBMCs was used to make the TCR library. The same sample was also studied in work on T cells in Graves' hyperthyroidism and ophthalmopathy. That source adds: Across 18 months, stable Graves' hyperthyroidism was marked by no progression to ophthalmopathy. The TCR CDR3 first-round RT-PCR relied on the HTBI primer set.

This TCR was recovered from a woman in her 30s with Graves disease. This sample comprised peripheral blood mononuclear cells (PBMCs), obtained at new diagnosis, from a patient treated with antithyroid drugs. The chain carries TRBV2 and TRBJ2-7; 8 bases are a match to TRBD1. CDR3 sequence reads: CASSYLTGASYEQYF. DNA of the CDR3: TGTGCCAGCAGTTATTTGACAGGGGCGAGCTACGAGCAGTACTTC. The full variable domain, completed using reference TRBV2 and TRBJ2-7, is EPEVTQTPSHQVTQMGQEVILRCVPISNHLYFYWYRQILGQKVEFLVSFYNNEISEKSEIFDDQFSVERPDGSNFTLKIRSTKLEDSAMYFCASSYLTGASYEQYFGPGTRLTVT.